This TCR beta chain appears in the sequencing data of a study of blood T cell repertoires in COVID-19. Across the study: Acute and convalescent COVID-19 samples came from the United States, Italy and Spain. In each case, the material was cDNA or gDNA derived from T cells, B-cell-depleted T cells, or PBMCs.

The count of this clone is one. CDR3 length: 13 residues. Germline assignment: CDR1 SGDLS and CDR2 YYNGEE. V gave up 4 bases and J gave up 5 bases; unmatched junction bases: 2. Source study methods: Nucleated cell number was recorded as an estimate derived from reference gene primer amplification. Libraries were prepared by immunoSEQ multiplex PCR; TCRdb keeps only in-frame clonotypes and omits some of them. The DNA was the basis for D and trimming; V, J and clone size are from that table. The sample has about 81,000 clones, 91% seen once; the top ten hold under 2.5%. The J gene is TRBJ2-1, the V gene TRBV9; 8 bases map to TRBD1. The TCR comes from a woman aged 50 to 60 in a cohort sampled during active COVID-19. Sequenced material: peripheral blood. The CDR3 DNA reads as TGTGCCAGCAGCAAACAGGGGGACAATGAGCAGTTCTTC. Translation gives CASSKQGDNEQFF.